This is a list of T cell receptor beta chains from one sample in a study of blood T cell repertoires in COVID-19. The protocol was immunoSEQ multiplex PCR, while the TCRdb copy is restricted to in-frame clones and leaves out a portion. Of around 20,000 clones listed, about 85% are singletons. The specimen was peripheral blood. The source of these receptors is a man aged 70 or older with acute or convalescent COVID-19. Each CDR3 is given with its conserved first and last residue. The D gene is left open where the match is weak. Not every row has a clone size; where given, it reads once, few, many or a size class.

d_call	j_call	v_call	clone_size	cdr3_aa	cdr3_nt
.	TRBJ1-4	TRBV2	.	CASMLEGSPAGKLFF	TGTGCCAGCATGCTCGAGGGTTCTCCGGCGGGAAAACTGTTTTTT
.	TRBJ1-1	TRBV7-9	.	CAIEGTEAFF	TGTGCCATCGAGGGCACTGAAGCTTTCTTT
TRBD1	TRBJ2-7	TRBV5-8	.	CASSRDRGTGSLNVHEQYF	TGTGCCAGCAGCCGCGATAGGGGGACAGGGAGCTTAAATGTCCACGAGCAGTACTTC
TRBD1	TRBJ2-7	TRBV18	.	CASSPRAGGSDEQYF	TGTGCCAGCTCCCCCCGGGCAGGGGGATCGGACGAGCAGTACTTC
.	TRBJ1-5	TRBV19	.	CASSYSNQPQHF	TGTGCCAGTAGTTATAGCAATCAGCCCCAGCATTTT
.	TRBJ2-7	TRBV18	large	CASSESFGLYEQYF	TGTGCCAGCTCAGAGAGTTTCGGTTTGTACGAGCAGTACTTC
TRBD1	TRBJ1-6	TRBV5-8	.	CASSWGDRNSPLHF	TGTGCCAGCAGCTGGGGGGACAGGAATTCACCCCTCCACTTT
TRBD1	TRBJ2-4	TRBV7-9	.	CASSLDRTGEYF	TGTGCCAGCAGCCTCGACAGGACAGGGGAGTACTTC
TRBD2	TRBJ2-1	TRBV28	.	CASTLGLAGVNEQFF	TGTGCCAGCACCTTAGGACTAGCGGGAGTCAATGAGCAGTTCTTC
.	TRBJ1-1	TRBV29-1	.	CSVTPRVGGNTEAFF	TGCAGCGTTACCCCCCGGGTCGGAGGGAACACTGAAGCTTTCTTT
.	TRBJ2-1	TRBV7-7	.	CASSLAGGNEQFF	TGTGCCAGCAGCTTAGCAGGAGGCAATGAGCAGTTCTTC
.	TRBJ2-1	TRBV7-9	.	CASSLVGRGNEQFF	TGTGCCAGCAGCTTAGTCGGAAGGGGCAATGAGCAGTTCTTC
TRBD2	TRBJ2-3	TRBV20-1	few	CSASAGLAGVRDTQYF	TGCAGTGCTAGTGCCGGACTAGCGGGAGTTCGAGATACGCAGTATTTT
.	TRBJ1-5	TRBV19	.	CASSPKWGLGGNQPQHF	TGTGCCAGTAGTCCAAAATGGGGTCTAGGGGGCAATCAGCCCCAGCATTTT
TRBD2	TRBJ2-7	TRBV2	once	CASSVPLIAESSGGPTYEQYF	TGTGCCAGCAGCGTACCCCTGATTGCCGAGTCAAGCGGGGGACCTACCTACGAGCAGTACTTC
.	TRBJ2-7	TRBV19	.	CASSIGRGGPYEQYF	TGTGCCAGTAGTATAGGGAGAGGGGGACCCTACGAGCAGTACTTC
.	TRBJ1-3	TRBV5-4	.	CASSLVGGPGNTIYF	TGTGCCAGCAGCTTGGTAGGGGGTCCTGGAAACACCATATATTTT
.	TRBJ2-1	TRBV3-1/TRBV3-2	.	CASSQVYSYNEQFF	TGTGCCAGCAGCCAAGTCTACTCCTACAATGAGCAGTTCTTC
.	TRBJ1-6	TRBV7-8	few	CASSLQSGSSYNSPLHF	TGTGCCAGCAGCTTACAATCCGGGAGCTCCTATAATTCACCCCTCCACTTT
TRBD2	TRBJ2-1	TRBV7-9	.	CASSLSLAGSRDEQFF	TGTGCCAGCAGCCTCTCACTAGCGGGGAGTAGAGATGAGCAGTTCTTC
.	TRBJ1-5	TRBV19	.	CASEDAGNQPQHF	TGTGCCAGTGAAGACGCGGGCAATCAGCCCCAGCATTTT
.	TRBJ1-5	TRBV10-1	.	CASSQPGGKNSNQPQHF	TGCGCCAGCAGCCAACCGGGGGGAAAAAATAGCAATCAGCCCCAGCATTTT
TRBD1	TRBJ1-2	TRBV5-4	.	CASSSRTGNYGYTF	TGTGCCAGCAGCTCACGGACAGGGAACTATGGCTACACCTTC
TRBD2	TRBJ2-2	TRBV4-1	once	CASSQDRGVGTGELFF	TGCGCCAGCAGCCAAGATCGGGGGGTAGGCACCGGGGAGCTGTTTTTT
.	TRBJ1-1	TRBV9	.	CASSVGGTAEAFF	TGTGCCAGCAGCGTAGGCGGTACGGCTGAAGCTTTCTTT
TRBD2	TRBJ2-1	TRBV18	.	CASSPPGLAGNNEQFF	TGTGCCAGCTCACCACCGGGGCTAGCGGGAAACAATGAGCAGTTCTTC